The rows below give T cell receptor beta chains drawn from one sample of a study of cytomegalovirus exposure and HLA in healthy donors. Only in-frame clones appear in the TCRdb table, and some are missing; sequencing was by immunoSEQ multiplex PCR. The table shows some 130,000 clones, with around 80% occurring only once. Sequenced material: PBMCs. All receptors derive from a young man in good health. CDR3s include the opening cysteine and the closing phenylalanine or tryptophan. The order of the fields is CDR3 DNA, CDR3 protein, J gene, V gene, D gene, clone size. The D gene is left open where the match is weak. For some rows the clone size is stated as once, few or many, or as a class when expanded; others skip it.

cdr3_nt: TGTGCCAGCTTAGCGGGAGCCCTGGGGACAGATACGCAGTATTTT
cdr3_aa: CASLAGALGTDTQYF
j_call: TRBJ2-3
v_call: TRBV19
d_call: TRBD2
clone_size: -

cdr3_nt: TGTGCCAGCGGGGGACTAGGGCCCTACAATGAGCAGTTCTTC
cdr3_aa: CASGGLGPYNEQFF
j_call: TRBJ2-1
v_call: TRBV27
d_call: TRBD2
clone_size: -

cdr3_nt: TGTGCCAGCAGCATACAGGGGATGAACACTGAAGCTTTCTTT
cdr3_aa: CASSIQGMNTEAFF
j_call: TRBJ1-1
v_call: TRBV11-2
d_call: TRBD1
clone_size: once

cdr3_nt: TGCGCCAGCAGCTTGGGTAGCGGGTACACCGGGGAGCTGTTTTTT
cdr3_aa: CASSLGSGYTGELFF
j_call: TRBJ2-2
v_call: TRBV5-1
d_call: TRBD2
clone_size: -

cdr3_nt: TGTGCCAGCGGAATGGACAGGGGGCAAGGGACCCAGTACTTC
cdr3_aa: CASGMDRGQGTQYF
j_call: TRBJ2-5
v_call: TRBV2
d_call: TRBD1
clone_size: -

cdr3_nt: TGTGCCAGCACCCCTGAGACAGGGACATCGGAAGGGGAGCTGTTTTTT
cdr3_aa: CASTPETGTSEGELFF
j_call: TRBJ2-2
v_call: TRBV27
d_call: TRBD1
clone_size: once

cdr3_nt: TGTGCCAGCAGTTTAGGGACAGGCGGAGTGGAACAGTTCTTC
cdr3_aa: CASSLGTGGVEQFF
j_call: TRBJ2-1
v_call: TRBV6-5
d_call: TRBD1
clone_size: -

cdr3_nt: TGTGCCAGCACCTTGGGGCAGAACACTGAAGCTTTCTTT
cdr3_aa: CASTLGQNTEAFF
j_call: TRBJ1-1
v_call: TRBV28
d_call: -
clone_size: -

cdr3_nt: TGCGCCAGCAGTCAAGCGGGAATAAACAATGAGCAGTTCTTC
cdr3_aa: CASSQAGINNEQFF
j_call: TRBJ2-1
v_call: TRBV10-1
d_call: TRBD2
clone_size: -

cdr3_nt: TGCGCCAGCAGACTGAACAGGCGCAGCATGAACACTGAAGCTTTCTTT
cdr3_aa: CASRLNRRSMNTEAFF
j_call: TRBJ1-1
v_call: TRBV5-1
d_call: -
clone_size: -

cdr3_nt: TGTGCCAGCAGTCCAGGTCCCCGGGGCACCGGGGAGCTGTTTTTT
cdr3_aa: CASSPGPRGTGELFF
j_call: TRBJ2-2
v_call: TRBV5-8
d_call: -
clone_size: -

cdr3_nt: TGTGCCAGCAGTTTGAGAGATACGCAGTATTTT
cdr3_aa: CASSLRDTQYF
j_call: TRBJ2-3
v_call: TRBV28
d_call: -
clone_size: -

cdr3_nt: TGTGCCAGCAGCCCGGGAAGTAGCGGGAGGACGCAGTATTTT
cdr3_aa: CASSPGSSGRTQYF
j_call: TRBJ2-3
v_call: TRBV2
d_call: TRBD2
clone_size: -

cdr3_nt: TGTGCCAGCAGCGTAACAGGGACCACCGGGGAGCTGTTTTTT
cdr3_aa: CASSVTGTTGELFF
j_call: TRBJ2-2
v_call: TRBV9
d_call: -
clone_size: -

cdr3_nt: TGTGCCAGCAGCCCGACAGGGGGGTTACGGCCCCAGCATTTT
cdr3_aa: CASSPTGGLRPQHF
j_call: TRBJ1-5
v_call: TRBV6-5
d_call: TRBD1
clone_size: -

cdr3_nt: TGTGCCAGCCGACCCGGACTAAATGAAAAACTGTTTTTT
cdr3_aa: CASRPGLNEKLFF
j_call: TRBJ1-4
v_call: TRBV18
d_call: -
clone_size: -

cdr3_nt: TGTGCCAGCAGTTCTCTAGCGGGAGGGCCCTACGAGCAGTACTTC
cdr3_aa: CASSSLAGGPYEQYF
j_call: TRBJ2-7
v_call: TRBV6-1
d_call: TRBD2
clone_size: -

cdr3_nt: TGCAGCGCACTATTCCTGAACACTGAAGCTTTCTTT
cdr3_aa: CSALFLNTEAFF
j_call: TRBJ1-1
v_call: TRBV29-1
d_call: -
clone_size: few

cdr3_nt: TGTGCCAGTAGCGCCCCCGGGGTTTACCCCTACGAGCAGTACTTC
cdr3_aa: CASSAPGVYPYEQYF
j_call: TRBJ2-7
v_call: TRBV19
d_call: -
clone_size: -

cdr3_nt: TGTGCCAGCAGCTTTAGCGGGAGTGTATTCGAGCAGTACTTC
cdr3_aa: CASSFSGSVFEQYF
j_call: TRBJ2-7
v_call: TRBV5-4
d_call: TRBD2
clone_size: -

cdr3_nt: TGTGCCAGCAGCTTAGCCTGGGGGGACGAGCAGTACTTC
cdr3_aa: CASSLAWGDEQYF
j_call: TRBJ2-7
v_call: TRBV7-9
d_call: -
clone_size: -

cdr3_nt: TGCGCCAGCAGCCACGGACTAGCGGGAGCCTACGAGCAGTACTTC
cdr3_aa: CASSHGLAGAYEQYF
j_call: TRBJ2-7
v_call: TRBV4-1
d_call: TRBD2
clone_size: -

cdr3_nt: TGTGCCAGCAGCGCCACTAGCGGGCCGAAGGGGGAGCAGTACTTC
cdr3_aa: CASSATSGPKGEQYF
j_call: TRBJ2-7
v_call: TRBV9
d_call: TRBD2
clone_size: few

cdr3_nt: TGTGCCAGCAGTTACAAGCTCCCAAGCTCCTACAATGAGCAGTTCTTC
cdr3_aa: CASSYKLPSSYNEQFF
j_call: TRBJ2-1
v_call: TRBV6-6
d_call: -
clone_size: -

cdr3_nt: TGTGCCAGCAGCTCGAGAGGGATGTATTCTACGAACGAGCAGTACTTC
cdr3_aa: CASSSRGMYSTNEQYF
j_call: TRBJ2-7
v_call: TRBV13
d_call: -
clone_size: -

cdr3_nt: TGCGCCAGCAGCCAACGTACCCGGGACTCCGATACGCAGTATTTT
cdr3_aa: CASSQRTRDSDTQYF
j_call: TRBJ2-3
v_call: TRBV4-3
d_call: -
clone_size: -

cdr3_nt: TGTGCCAGCAGGGAGACAGGGGCGGTGAACACTGAAGCTTTCTTT
cdr3_aa: CASRETGAVNTEAFF
j_call: TRBJ1-1
v_call: TRBV6-1
d_call: TRBD1
clone_size: -

cdr3_nt: TGTGCCAGCAGCGGAACAGGGGGTGGGGGAAACATTCAGTACTTC
cdr3_aa: CASSGTGGGGNIQYF
j_call: TRBJ2-4
v_call: TRBV7-2
d_call: TRBD1
clone_size: -

cdr3_nt: TGTGCCAGCAGCCGCAGGGTTCAAGAGACCCAGTACTTC
cdr3_aa: CASSRRVQETQYF
j_call: TRBJ2-5
v_call: TRBV7-6
d_call: -
clone_size: -

cdr3_nt: TGTGCCAGCAGCATTGTAGCGGGAAGGGGGAATGAGCAGTTCTTC
cdr3_aa: CASSIVAGRGNEQFF
j_call: TRBJ2-1
v_call: TRBV7-3
d_call: TRBD2
clone_size: -

cdr3_nt: TGTGCCAGCAGCGTAGACCCGAAGCACAATTCACCCCTCCACTTT
cdr3_aa: CASSVDPKHNSPLHF
j_call: TRBJ1-6
v_call: TRBV9
d_call: -
clone_size: few

cdr3_nt: TGTGCCAGCAGTTACGAACTAGCCCCCTACAATGAGCAGTTCTTC
cdr3_aa: CASSYELAPYNEQFF
j_call: TRBJ2-1
v_call: TRBV6-5
d_call: -
clone_size: -

cdr3_nt: TGTGCCAGCTCACCTCCCTTGGGTGGAGCGGGGAGCTCCTACAATGAGCAGTTCTTC
cdr3_aa: CASSPPLGGAGSSYNEQFF
j_call: TRBJ2-1
v_call: TRBV18
d_call: TRBD2
clone_size: once

cdr3_nt: TGTGCCAGCTCCCGTCCCAGGGGTCCAATGAACACTGAAGCTTTCTTT
cdr3_aa: CASSRPRGPMNTEAFF
j_call: TRBJ1-1
v_call: TRBV18
d_call: -
clone_size: -

cdr3_nt: TGCGCCAGCAGCCAACTAATAGCGGGGCCCTACGAGCAGTACTTC
cdr3_aa: CASSQLIAGPYEQYF
j_call: TRBJ2-7
v_call: TRBV4-3
d_call: TRBD2
clone_size: -

cdr3_nt: TGTGCCAGCAGCTTAGGGGCGGGGGAAAATGAGCAGTTCTTC
cdr3_aa: CASSLGAGENEQFF
j_call: TRBJ2-1
v_call: TRBV13
d_call: TRBD2
clone_size: -

cdr3_nt: TGTGCCAGCAGCTCGGGACTAGCGGGAGTTGCCGATGAGCAGTTCTTC
cdr3_aa: CASSSGLAGVADEQFF
j_call: TRBJ2-1
v_call: TRBV7-9
d_call: TRBD2
clone_size: -

cdr3_nt: TGTGCCAGCAGTTACCGGACAGGGCGCGACGAGCAGTACTTC
cdr3_aa: CASSYRTGRDEQYF
j_call: TRBJ2-7
v_call: TRBV6-5
d_call: TRBD1
clone_size: -

cdr3_nt: TGTGCCACCAGCACGATTACAGGGGGAAATCAGCCCCAGCATTTT
cdr3_aa: CATSTITGGNQPQHF
j_call: TRBJ1-5
v_call: TRBV15
d_call: TRBD1
clone_size: -

cdr3_nt: TGCGCCAGCAGCTTGGGGACCCAGGGTGGAGAGACCCAGTACTTC
cdr3_aa: CASSLGTQGGETQYF
j_call: TRBJ2-5
v_call: TRBV5-1
d_call: -
clone_size: -

cdr3_nt: TGCGCCAGCAGCGGGACTAGCAACACAGATACGCAGTATTTT
cdr3_aa: CASSGTSNTDTQYF
j_call: TRBJ2-3
v_call: TRBV5-1
d_call: TRBD2
clone_size: -

cdr3_nt: TGTGCCAGCAGTTTAGAGCACACAGGGGGCCGGGTGAACACTGAAGCTTTCTTT
cdr3_aa: CASSLEHTGGRVNTEAFF
j_call: TRBJ1-1
v_call: TRBV28
d_call: TRBD1
clone_size: -

cdr3_nt: TGCAGCGCTGGGGGGGGCTCTGGGGCCAACGTCCTGACTTTC
cdr3_aa: CSAGGGSGANVLTF
j_call: TRBJ2-6
v_call: TRBV29-1
d_call: TRBD2
clone_size: -

cdr3_nt: TGTGCCAGCAGCTCCGGGACAGGGGTGGCGGGCTACACCTTC
cdr3_aa: CASSSGTGVAGYTF
j_call: TRBJ1-2
v_call: TRBV2
d_call: TRBD1
clone_size: -

cdr3_nt: TGTGCCAGTAGTAAGGGGGCGAACTCCTACGAGCAGTACTTC
cdr3_aa: CASSKGANSYEQYF
j_call: TRBJ2-7
v_call: TRBV19
d_call: TRBD1
clone_size: -

cdr3_nt: TGTGCCATCCGAGGGCGGGAGGGCCTGGGCGAGCAGTACTTC
cdr3_aa: CAIRGREGLGEQYF
j_call: TRBJ2-7
v_call: TRBV10-3
d_call: TRBD2
clone_size: -

cdr3_nt: TGTGCCAGCAGCTCGGGAGGTCTAGCCTACAATGAGCAGTTCTTC
cdr3_aa: CASSSGGLAYNEQFF
j_call: TRBJ2-1
v_call: TRBV11-2
d_call: TRBD2
clone_size: -

cdr3_nt: TGTGCCAGCAGATCCCAGGGTTCCGGAGCAAGCTCCTACGAGCAGTACTTC
cdr3_aa: CASRSQGSGASSYEQYF
j_call: TRBJ2-7
v_call: TRBV27
d_call: -
clone_size: -

cdr3_nt: TGTGCCAGCAGCGTAGCCTCTCCGGGGGAGACCCAGTACTTC
cdr3_aa: CASSVASPGETQYF
j_call: TRBJ2-5
v_call: TRBV9
d_call: -
clone_size: few

cdr3_nt: TGTGCCAGCAGGGGGGGACCCGGGGAGCTGTTTTTT
cdr3_aa: CASRGGPGELFF
j_call: TRBJ2-2
v_call: TRBV5-4
d_call: -
clone_size: -

cdr3_nt: TGTGCCTGGGCGGCCGGCGGTGATCAGCCCCAGCATTTT
cdr3_aa: CAWAAGGDQPQHF
j_call: TRBJ1-5
v_call: TRBV30
d_call: -
clone_size: -

cdr3_nt: TGTGCCAGCGCAGCTCGGACAGTCAATGAGCAGTTCTTC
cdr3_aa: CASAARTVNEQFF
j_call: TRBJ2-1
v_call: TRBV4-2
d_call: -
clone_size: few